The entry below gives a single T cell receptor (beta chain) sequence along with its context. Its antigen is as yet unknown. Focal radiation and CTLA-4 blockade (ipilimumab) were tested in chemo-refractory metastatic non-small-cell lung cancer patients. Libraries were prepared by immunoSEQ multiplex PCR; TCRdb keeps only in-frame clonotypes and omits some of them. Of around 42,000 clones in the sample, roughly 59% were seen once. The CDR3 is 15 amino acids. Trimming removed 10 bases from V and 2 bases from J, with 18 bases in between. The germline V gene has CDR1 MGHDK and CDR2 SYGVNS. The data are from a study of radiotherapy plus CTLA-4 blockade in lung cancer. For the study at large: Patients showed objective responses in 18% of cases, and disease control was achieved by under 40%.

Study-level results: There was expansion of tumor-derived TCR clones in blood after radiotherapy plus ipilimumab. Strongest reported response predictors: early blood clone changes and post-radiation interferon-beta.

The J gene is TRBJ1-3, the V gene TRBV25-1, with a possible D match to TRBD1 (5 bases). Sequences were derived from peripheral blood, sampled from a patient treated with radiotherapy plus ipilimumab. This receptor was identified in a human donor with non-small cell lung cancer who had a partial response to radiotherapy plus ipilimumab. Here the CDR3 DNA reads TGTGCCACAGCGGGCCTAGCAGGGACTGGAAACACCATATATTTT. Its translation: CATAGLAGTGNTIYF. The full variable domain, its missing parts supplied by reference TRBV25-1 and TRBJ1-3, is EADIYQTPRYLVIGTGKKITLECSQTMGHDKMYWYQQDPGMELHLIHYSYGVNSTEKGDLSSESTVSRIRTEHFPLTLESARPSHTSQYLCATAGLAGTGNTIYFGEGSWLTVV.